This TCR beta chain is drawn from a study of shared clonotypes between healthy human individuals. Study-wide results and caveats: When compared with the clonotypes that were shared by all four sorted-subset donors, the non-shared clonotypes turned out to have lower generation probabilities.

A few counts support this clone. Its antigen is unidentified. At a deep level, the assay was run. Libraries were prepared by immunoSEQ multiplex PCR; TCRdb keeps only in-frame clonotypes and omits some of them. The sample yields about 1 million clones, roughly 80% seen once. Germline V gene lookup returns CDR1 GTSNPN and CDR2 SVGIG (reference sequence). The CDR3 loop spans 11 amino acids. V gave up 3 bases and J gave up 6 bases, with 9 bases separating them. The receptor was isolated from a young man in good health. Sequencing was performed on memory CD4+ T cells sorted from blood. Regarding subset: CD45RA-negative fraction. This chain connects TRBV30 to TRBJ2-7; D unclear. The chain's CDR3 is CAWRESLEQYF. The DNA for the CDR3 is TGTGCCTGGAGAGAATCACTCGAGCAGTACTTC.